Presented here are 26 T cell receptor beta chains from one specimen sequenced in a study of regulatory T cells in long-lasting Graves disease. Building of the TCR beta libraries involved iRepertoire HTBI primers and Arm-PCR of CDR3 regions. MiXCR, applied by TCRdb to the multiplex PCR reads, yields one record per CDR3 protein. The data show about 310,000 distinct CDR3 sequences, 15% to 20% seen once. The time point here: newly diagnosed GD, antithyroid drugs for less than 3 months. After RNA was extracted from PBMCs, the TCR library was made from it. Sample: peripheral blood mononuclear cells (PBMCs), taken at new diagnosis, from a patient treated with antithyroid drugs. The receptors stem from a female donor with Graves disease.

This clonotype was counted at least ten times. The chain carries TRBV24-1 and TRBJ1-2; D uncertain. V lost 1 base and J lost 5, with 13 bases in between. The CDR3 totals 15 residues. Germline CDR1 KGHDR, CDR2 SFDVKD. CDR3 bases: TGTGCCACCAGTGATTTTGGCTCACAAGGTTATGGCTACACCTTC. Translated, it gives CATSDFGSQGYGYTF.

Only a few counts were recorded for this clonotype. The chain carries TRBV30 and TRBJ2-2; D is unclear. This CDR3 comprises 14 residues. Germline-derived CDR1 and CDR2 are GTSNPN and SVGIG (reference sequence). Trimming left V 1 base short and J 5 bases short, with 11 bases between. The CDR3 is CAWSATQKTGELFF. The DNA of the CDR3 is TGTGCCTGGAGTGCCACACAGAAAACCGGGGAGCTGTTTTTT.

The chain carries TRBV30 and TRBJ2-7; TRBD2 aligns across 9 bases. J gave up 0 bases and V 2 bases, and 8 bases lay outside the gene matches. The germline gives CDR1 GTSNPN, CDR2 SVGIG (reference sequence). The CDR3 spans 16 residues. CDR3: CAWSNLLAGISYEQYF. CDR3 nucleotide sequence: TGTGCCTGGAGTAACCTACTAGCGGGCATCTCCTACGAGCAGTACTTC.

This clonotype appeared a few times. J is TRBJ2-1 and V is TRBV7-2; a weak D match, TRBD1 (5 bases). Germline V lookup: CDR1 SGHTA, CDR2 FQGNSA. Deletions cut 5 bases from V and 4 bases from J, with 15 bases between. The length of the CDR3 is 15 residues. This chain's CDR3 is CASSQGAGRYNEQFF. CDR3 coding DNA: TGTGCCAGCAGCCAAGGGGCTGGTCGGTACAATGAGCAGTTCTTC.

Details on this clonotype: This may come from a read error, since a much larger clone is one base off. The V call is TRBV11-1, the J call TRBJ2-7; 11 nucleotides line up with TRBD2. Per the germline V gene, CDR1 is SGHAT and CDR2 is FQDESV (reference sequence). The CDR3 length is 15 residues. The CDR3 coding sequence is TGTGCCGGCAGCTCATCTAGCGGGAGGAAATACGAGCAGTACTTC. It encodes CAGSSSSGRKYEQYF.

The rearrangement links TRBV11-1 to TRBJ1-2, with D possibly being TRBD1 (5 bases). Trimming stripped 3 bases from V and 6 bases from J, with 11 bases between. The length of the CDR3 is 13 residues. The germline V gene encodes CDR1 SGHAT and CDR2 FQDESV (reference sequence). In DNA, the CDR3 is TGTGCCAGCAGCTTCACAGGATCGGATGGCTACACCTTC. This gives the protein CASSFTGSDGYTF.

This clonotype has ten or more counts. This chain uses TRBV20-1 with TRBJ1-1, with TRBD1 matching over 9 bases. After removal of 1 base from V and 4 bases from J, the junction contained 4 bases not matched to a gene. This CDR3 comprises 14 residues. Per germline, CDR1 DFQATT and CDR2 SNEGSKA (reference sequence). CDR3 nucleotide sequence: TGCAGTGCTAGAGTTGGACAGGGGATCACTGAAGCTTTCTTT. It is translated as CSARVGQGITEAFF.

The gene calls are TRBV2 and TRBJ2-7; D remains unclear. V lost 6 bases and J lost 2, with 14 bases in between. The germline gives CDR1 SNHLY, CDR2 FYNNEI. This CDR3 spans 14 amino acids. The DNA for the CDR3 is TGTGCCAGCAGCTTGGCCACCGTCGCCTACGAGCAGTACTTC. As protein: CASSLATVAYEQYF.

This clonotype was counted many times. In nucleotides, the CDR3 is TGTGCCATCAGTGAGGGTTCAGGAGGGGTAATCACAGATACGCAGTATTTT. Encoded protein: CAISEGSGGVITDTQYF. The chain combines TRBV10-3 with TRBJ2-3; TRBD2 might be the D (6 bases). CDR1 ENHRY and CDR2 SYGVKD come from the germline V gene. This CDR3 has 17 amino acids. Trimming removed 2 bases from V and 2 bases from J, with 17 bases in between.

This clonotype was counted many times. The V gene is TRBV12-3 or TRBV12-4, the J gene TRBJ2-1; tentatively, D is TRBD2 (6 bases). V gave up 3 bases and J gave up 8 bases, with 14 bases separating them. This CDR3 contains 14 residues. CDR3 sequence reads: CASSFGLGSYEQFF. The DNA for the CDR3 is TGTGCCAGCAGTTTTGGTCTCGGGAGTTATGAGCAGTTCTTC.

CDR3 DNA: TGTGCCAGCAGTTACAGGATCGGGCGGGAGGGATGGACCGGGGAGCTGTTTTTT. It specifies CASSYRIGREGWTGELFF. The genes are TRBV6-2 or TRBV6-3 and TRBJ2-2, with 9 bases that match TRBD2. V trimming: 2 bases; J trimming: 5 bases; junction bases outside the gene matches: 12. Germline CDR1 MNHEY, CDR2 SVGEGT. This CDR3 is built from 18 residues.

In its sample, this clonotype was seen many times. V usage is TRBV7-2 and J usage is TRBJ2-3, with D tentatively TRBD1 (6 bases). Germline CDR1 SGHTA, CDR2 FQGNSA. This CDR3 has 15 amino acids. Trimming took off 5 bases at V and 2 bases at J, with 14 bases between the two ends. CDR3 region: CASSLSRGATDTQYF. In DNA, the CDR3 is TGTGCCAGCAGCCTCAGCAGGGGAGCCACAGATACGCAGTATTTT. Looking up the rest from reference TRBV7-2 and TRBJ2-3 gives the full variable domain: GAGVSQSPSNKVTEKGKDVELRCDPISGHTALYWYRQSLGQGLEFLIYFQGNSAPDKSGLPSDRFSAERTGGSVSTLTIQRTQQEDSAVYLCASSLSRGATDTQYFGPGTRLTVL.

This clonotype was seen repeatedly, ten times or more. The rearrangement links TRBV28 to TRBJ2-3, with TRBD2 matching over 8 bases. Germline V gene sequence: CDR1 MDHEN, CDR2 SYDVKM. The ends lost 7 bases at V and 0 bases at J; junction bases unmatched: 12. The CDR3 totals 17 residues. CDR3 in amino acids: CASTPGGGRSSTDTQYF. The CDR3 bases are TGTGCCAGCACCCCGGGGGGGGGAAGGTCTAGCACAGATACGCAGTATTTT.

This clonotype was found many times. The chain couples TRBV29-1 to TRBJ2-3; unclear D gene. Germline CDR1 is SQVTM and CDR2 is ANQGSEA. Between the trimmed V and J ends, which lost 6 bases and 6 bases, there was a span of 13 bases. The CDR3 has 12 amino acids. CDR3 bases: TGCAGCGTCGAGTCCATTGGGGATACGCAGTATTTT. This gives the protein CSVESIGDTQYF.

The chain uses TRBV11-2 and TRBJ1-6; D is undetermined. Trimming removed 3 bases at V and 8 bases at J, with 14 bases between. In germline, CDR1 is SGHAT, CDR2 FQNNGV. This CDR3 comprises 15 residues. The CDR3 is CASSFLSGKDSPLHF. For the CDR3, the DNA is TGTGCCAGCAGCTTTTTGTCGGGGAAGGATTCACCCCTCCACTTT.

This clonotype was seen at least ten times. V usage is TRBV28 and J usage is TRBJ2-5, with D possibly being TRBD1 (6 bases). The V end lost 6 bases, the J end lost 5 bases, and 16 bases lay between the germline ends. Germline values: CDR1 MDHEN, CDR2 SYDVKM. CDR3 length equals 14 residues. CDR3 region: CASSRRGGSETQYF. CDR3 nucleotides: TGTGCCAGCAGCAGAAGAGGGGGTTCGGAGACCCAGTACTTC.

V usage is TRBV5-4 and J usage is TRBJ2-1; D call uncertain. Germline loops: CDR1 SGHNT, CDR2 YYREEE (reference sequence). The V gene lost 4 bases and the J gene lost 0 bases, with 11 bases spanning the gap. The CDR3 contains 15 residues. This chain's CDR3 is CASSTFQNSYNEQFF. For the CDR3, the DNA is TGTGCCAGCAGCACCTTCCAAAACTCCTACAATGAGCAGTTCTTC. Based on the CDR3 plus reference TRBV5-4 and TRBJ2-1, the full variable domain is ETGVTQSPTHLIKTRGQQVTLRCSSQSGHNTVSWYQQALGQGPQFIFQYYREEENGRGNFPPRFSGLQFPNYSSELNVNALELDDSALYLCASSTFQNSYNEQFFGPGTRLTVL.

This chain links TRBV7-2 with TRBJ2-7; TRBD2 agrees at 12 bases. CDR3 length: 15 amino acids. CDR1 is SGHTA, CDR2 FQGNSA, per germline. J gave up 4 bases and V 4 bases, and 5 bases lay outside the gene matches. The CDR3 region is CASSWALAGGYEQYF. The CDR3 region has the DNA TGTGCCAGCAGCTGGGCCCTAGCGGGAGGGTACGAGCAGTACTTC.

This clonotype was recorded at least ten times. The V and J genes are TRBV25-1 and TRBJ2-7; no firm D call. Germline CDR1 MGHDK, CDR2 SYGVNS. The CDR3 has 13 amino acids. Trimming removed 4 bases from V and 6 bases from J, with 13 bases in between. The CDR3 sequence is CASSVAVAIEQYF. As DNA, the CDR3 is TGTGCCAGCAGTGTTGCCGTGGCTATCGAGCAGTACTTC.

This clonotype has ten or more counts. This chain uses TRBV12-3 or TRBV12-4 with TRBJ2-5; possibly TRBD1 for D (6 bases). V lost 1 base and J 0 bases, leaving 12 bases between the germline ends. The CDR3 has 16 amino acids. The CDR3 sequence: CASSLVSRGYQETQYF. The CDR3 DNA is TGTGCCAGCAGTTTAGTGTCGAGGGGGTACCAAGAGACCCAGTACTTC.

This clonotype occurred many times. The chain joins TRBV28 to TRBJ2-1, with a tentative D call TRBD1 (5 bases). Germline V gene lookup returns CDR1 MDHEN and CDR2 SYDVKM. The CDR3 extends over 13 amino acids. V lost 5 bases and J 5 bases, leaving 10 bases between the germline ends. CDR3 DNA sequence: TGTGCCAGCAGTCCGAGCAGGGACAATGAGCAGTTCTTC. Protein product: CASSPSRDNEQFF.

This clonotype was recorded many times. This chain uses TRBV28 with TRBJ1-5; 10 bases are a match to TRBD1. Per germline, CDR1 MDHEN and CDR2 SYDVKM. This CDR3 comprises 15 residues. After removal of 6 bases from V and 6 bases from J, the junction contained 8 bases not matched to a gene. CDR3 loop: CASSQGQGYRQPQHF. DNA for the CDR3: TGTGCCAGCAGCCAGGGACAGGGGTATCGTCAGCCCCAGCATTTT.

This clonotype came up many times. J is TRBJ2-1 and V is TRBV9, with 9 bases identical to TRBD2. CDR1 and CDR2 (germline): SGDLS, YYNGEE. The CDR3 has 16 residues. Trimming took 3 bases from V and 10 from J; bases not matched to a gene: 14. DNA for the CDR3: TGTGCCAGCAGCGAGCGAGCGGGAGGATTGCCATGGGAGCAGTTCTTC. Translation gives CASSERAGGLPWEQFF.

This clonotype was picked up many times. The chain uses TRBV12-3 or TRBV12-4 and TRBJ2-1; D may match TRBD1 or TRBD2 (5 bases each). The CDR3 loop spans 14 amino acids. Between the trimmed V and J ends, which lost 7 bases and 4 bases, there was a span of 14 bases. CDR3 bases: TGTGCCAGCATCCACCGGGACCCGTACAATGAGCAGTTCTTC. This codes for CASIHRDPYNEQFF.

This clonotype has ten or more counts. The chain has TRBV12-3 or TRBV12-4 and TRBJ1-5; TRBD1 matches at 11 bases. This CDR3 is 13 amino acids long. V shed 6 bases, J shed 6 bases, and the junction held 1 base outside the gene matches. CDR3 region: CASSGQGAQPQHF. CDR3 DNA sequence: TGTGCCAGCAGCGGACAGGGGGCTCAGCCCCAGCATTTT.

This clonotype was found many times. The chain employs TRBV30 and TRBJ1-3; TRBD1 is a possible D gene (6 bases). This CDR3 region has 13 residues. Germline CDR1 reads GTSNPN; CDR2 reads SVGIG (reference sequence). The V end lost 5 bases, the J end lost 8 bases, and 16 bases lay between the germline ends. Here the CDR3 DNA reads TGTGCCTGGGTACGGGGGGGGCGTCACACCATATATTTT. This codes for CAWVRGGRHTIYF.